Listed below are T cell receptor beta chains from one sample, sequenced in a study of breast tumors, draining lymph nodes, adjacent tissues. TCRdb ran MiXCR on the multiplex PCR reads and lists one entry per CDR3 protein. The table has about 100,000 distinct CDR3 sequences, about 20% seen once. Sequenced: axillary lymph node tissue. All receptors derive from a female donor with breast cancer. Some clones in this sample may be carry-over from other donors' samples. Both conserved end residues are part of each CDR3. Each record gives: J gene, clone size, D gene, V gene, CDR3 DNA, CDR3 protein. The D gene is left open where the match is weak. The size field is filled for only some rows; it gives once, few, many or a size class.

>TRBJ2-7|NA|NA|TRBV28
TGTGCCAGCAGTTTAAGGAAAAGGGAGCAGTACTTC
CASSLRKREQYF
>TRBJ2-3|many|TRBD2|TRBV7-9
TGTGCCAGCAGCTTAGGTGTGCTAGCGGGCACAGATACGCAGTATTTT
CASSLGVLAGTDTQYF
>TRBJ2-3|many|TRBD1|TRBV24-1
TGTGCCACCAGTGATACCGGGACAGGGCGAGATACGCAGTATTTT
CATSDTGTGRDTQYF
>TRBJ2-5|many|NA|TRBV12-3/TRBV12-4
TGTGCCAGCACCCAAACCAGGGAGACCCAGTACTTC
CASTQTRETQYF
>TRBJ2-1|many|NA|TRBV20-1
TGCAGTGCGGGACCGACAAGCTCCTACAATGAGCAGTTCTTC
CSAGPTSSYNEQFF
>TRBJ2-3|NA|NA|TRBV24-1
TGTGCCACCAGCGGGTGGACATCGGGCACAGATACGCAGTATTTT
CATSGWTSGTDTQYF
>TRBJ2-7|medium-sized|NA|TRBV6-5
TGTGCCAGCAGCCCCACAGGGAGCAACGAGCAGTACTTC
CASSPTGSNEQYF
>TRBJ2-1|many|NA|TRBV19
TGTGCCAGTAGTATAGCCCACCACACGGGAGCATCCTACAATGAGCAGTTCTTC
CASSIAHHTGASYNEQFF
>TRBJ2-1|NA|TRBD1|TRBV9
TGCGCCAGCAGCTTGACAGGGGGCTCCTACGATGAGCAGTTCTTC
CASSLTGGSYDEQFF
>TRBJ2-3|many|TRBD2|TRBV7-9
TGTGCCAGCAGTCAACTAGCGGGAGGTTCAGATACGCAGTATTTT
CASSQLAGGSDTQYF
>TRBJ1-2|many|NA|TRBV28
TGTGCCAGCAGTTCGGACACCTATGGCTACACCTTC
CASSSDTYGYTF
>TRBJ1-5|many|NA|TRBV6-5
TGTGCCAGCAGTTACGCAGGGAGGGGTCAGCCCCAGCATTTT
CASSYAGRGQPQHF
>TRBJ2-2|few|TRBD2|TRBV12-3/TRBV12-4
TGTGCCAGCAGGGATAGCGGGGGCAACACCGGGGAGCTGTTTTTT
CASRDSGGNTGELFF
>TRBJ2-3|many|TRBD2|TRBV6-2/TRBV6-3
TGTGCCAGCAGTTATAGCGGGTACCCCACAGATACGCAGTATTTT
CASSYSGYPTDTQYF
>TRBJ1-2|many|TRBD1|TRBV15
TGTGCCACCAGCAGAGATCTGACAGGGACGTATGGCTACACCTTC
CATSRDLTGTYGYTF
>TRBJ1-4|many|NA|TRBV6-1
TGTGCCAGCGAACAGGGCTTGGGAGAAAAACTGTTTTTT
CASEQGLGEKLFF
>TRBJ2-3|many|TRBD1|TRBV5-4
TGTGCCAGCAGCCCTGGACAGGCCACAGATACGCAGTATTTT
CASSPGQATDTQYF
>TRBJ2-1|many|TRBD2|TRBV7-2
TGTGCCAGCAGCCTAGCGGGGGGGCTCCTCGATGAGCAGTTCTTC
CASSLAGGLLDEQFF
>TRBJ2-7|many|NA|TRBV7-9
TGTGCCAGCAGCCCGCAGGGGGCGGGGGGCTCCTACGAGCAGTACTTC
CASSPQGAGGSYEQYF
>TRBJ2-7|many|TRBD1|TRBV7-9
TGTGCCAGCAGCAAAGGGACAGGGACCTACGAGCAGTACTTC
CASSKGTGTYEQYF
>TRBJ2-3|few|NA|TRBV3-1
TGTGCCAGCAGCGCCTCCATAGCTAGCACAGATACGCAGTATTTT
CASSASIASTDTQYF
>TRBJ1-2|many|NA|TRBV25-1
TGTGCCAGCAGTGAATCAGCGGGACTAAACACCGGAGGCTACACCTTC
CASSESAGLNTGGYTF
>TRBJ2-6|NA|NA|TRBV5-1
TGCGCCAGCAGCCCAACTTTCACTGGGGCCAACGTCCTGACTTTC
CASSPTFTGANVLTF
>TRBJ2-1|many|NA|TRBV27
TGTGCCAGCGGACGGGGCTACAATGAGCAGTTCTTC
CASGRGYNEQFF
>TRBJ1-1|NA|NA|TRBV5-6
TGTGCCAGCAGCTTGTCGGGGGGGGAAGCTTTCTTT
CASSLSGGEAFF
>TRBJ2-7|many|TRBD2|TRBV7-8
TGTGCCAGCAGCTTAGGAACCCCTCTAGCGGGGGGACTCTGGACGGAGCAGTACTTC
CASSLGTPLAGGLWTEQYF
>TRBJ1-3|many|TRBD1|TRBV3-1
TGTGCCACCGGACAGGGCTCTGGAAACACCATATATTTT
CATGQGSGNTIYF
>TRBJ1-5|few|TRBD1|TRBV28
TGTGCCAGCAGTTTGGGGGGGACAGATAATCAGCCCCAGCATTTT
CASSLGGTDNQPQHF
>TRBJ2-7|many|NA|TRBV27
TGTGCCAGCAGAAGCGGCCTAATTCACGACGAGCAGTACTTC
CASRSGLIHDEQYF
>TRBJ2-7|once|NA|TRBV29-1
TGCAACGTCGCCGCAGGGTACGAGCAGTACTTC
CNVAAGYEQYF
>TRBJ1-6|many|NA|TRBV7-2
TGTGCCAGCAGCTTAGCGCTCCTGGACATTCCCCTCCACTTT
CASSLALLDIPLHF
>TRBJ1-6|many|NA|TRBV9
TGTGCCAGCAGCCCAGGGACGAGAGATTCACCCCTCCACTTT
CASSPGTRDSPLHF
>TRBJ2-5|many|TRBD1|TRBV11-2
TGTGCCAGCAGCTACGGGACAGGGTTCCAAGAGACCCAGTACTTC
CASSYGTGFQETQYF
>TRBJ1-3|many|TRBD1|TRBV5-6
TGTGCCAGCAGCTTGCCAGGGGGTCACACCATATATTTT
CASSLPGGHTIYF
>TRBJ1-6|few|NA|TRBV3-1
TGTGCCAGCAGCCAAGGGGCCGGCCCGGAGCATCCACCCCTCCACTTT
CASSQGAGPEHPPLHF
>TRBJ2-7|many|NA|TRBV7-3
TGTGCCAGCAGAGGAGATGCCGACACAGGGAACTACGAGCAGTACTTC
CASRGDADTGNYEQYF
>TRBJ2-1|many|TRBD2|TRBV7-2
TGTGCCAGCAGTTCGAAGCGGGAGCATCGCAATGAGCAGTTCTTC
CASSSKREHRNEQFF
>TRBJ1-5|many|NA|TRBV20-1
TGCAGTGCTAGCGTTCATAGCAATCAGCCCCAGCATTTT
CSASVHSNQPQHF
>TRBJ2-2|once|TRBD1|TRBV3-1
TGTGCCAGCAGCGGGACAGGGGGATACTCCGGGGAGCTGTTTTTT
CASSGTGGYSGELFF
>TRBJ2-3|many|TRBD2|TRBV29-1
TGCAGCGTAGGGACTAGCGGGGCTACAGATACGCAGTATTTT
CSVGTSGATDTQYF
>TRBJ1-2|NA|NA|TRBV27
TGTGCCAGCAGTTTATCAGTGAGGAACTATGGCTACACCTTC
CASSLSVRNYGYTF
>TRBJ2-3|many|TRBD1|TRBV20-1
TGCAGTGCGCGGACCGCGACAGGGAAGGTAACAGATACGCAGTATTTT
CSARTATGKVTDTQYF
>TRBJ2-3|many|TRBD2|TRBV7-9
TGTGCCAGCAGCCCAGGGACTAGCGGGGTTTTGACAGATACGCAGTATTTT
CASSPGTSGVLTDTQYF
>TRBJ2-3|NA|NA|TRBV9
TGTGCCAGCAGCTCCCCATCCGCAGATACGCAGTATTTT
CASSSPSADTQYF
>TRBJ1-1|once|NA|TRBV9
TGTGCCAGCAGCGAGGGGGTCGGAAACACTGAAGCTTTCTTT
CASSEGVGNTEAFF
>TRBJ2-3|many|TRBD1|TRBV7-9
TGTGCCAGCAGCTTAGGACAGGGACGGAAAGATACGCAGTATTTT
CASSLGQGRKDTQYF
>TRBJ1-6|many|NA|TRBV19
TGTGCCAGTAGTATCCGGGGCCGGAGTAATTCACCCCTCCACTTT
CASSIRGRSNSPLHF
>TRBJ1-5|NA|TRBD1|TRBV19
TGTGCCAGTAGTTACAGACAGGGTAATAGCAATCAGCCCCAGCATTTT
CASSYRQGNSNQPQHF
>TRBJ1-3|many|TRBD1|TRBV4-1
TGCGCCAGCAGCCATAGGACAGGGTTAATCGGAAACACCATATATTTT
CASSHRTGLIGNTIYF
>TRBJ2-7|many|NA|TRBV27
TGTGCCAGCAGTTTATGGCGTGGGGCAGGGTTAAACGAGCAGTACTTC
CASSLWRGAGLNEQYF
>TRBJ2-7|many|NA|TRBV6-1
TGTGCCAGCAGTGTAGGGGGTTCGCTAGAGCAGTACTTC
CASSVGGSLEQYF
>TRBJ1-2|many|NA|TRBV19
TGTGCCAGTAGTCCGACTGGGAGCTATGGCTACACCTTC
CASSPTGSYGYTF
>TRBJ2-1|many|NA|TRBV20-1
TGCAGTGCTAGAGATACGTTGTGGTCCTACAATGAGCAGTTCTTC
CSARDTLWSYNEQFF
>TRBJ2-5|many|TRBD2|TRBV28
TGTGCCAGCAGTTTAAGCGGGGTGACAGAGACCCAGTACTTC
CASSLSGVTETQYF
>TRBJ2-7|NA|NA|TRBV20-1
TGCAGTGCTTGGCCAAACGAGGGGGGTTGGTACGAGCAGTGCTTC
CSAWPNEGGWYEQCF
>TRBJ1-2|many|TRBD1|TRBV25-1
TGTGCCAGCAGTGACCGACAGGGCGATGGCTACACCTTC
CASSDRQGDGYTF